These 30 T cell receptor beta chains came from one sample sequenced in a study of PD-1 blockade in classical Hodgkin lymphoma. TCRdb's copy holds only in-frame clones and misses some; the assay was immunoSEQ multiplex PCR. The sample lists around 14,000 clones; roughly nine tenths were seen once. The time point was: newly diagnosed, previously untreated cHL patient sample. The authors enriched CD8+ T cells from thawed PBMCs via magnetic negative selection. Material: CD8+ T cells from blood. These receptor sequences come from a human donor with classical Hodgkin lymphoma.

DNA of the CDR3: TGTGCCAGCAGTTCTGGGGAGCTGTTTTTT. Amino acids: CASSSGELFF. The gene calls are TRBV6-6 and TRBJ2-2; D gene uncertain. The CDR3 has 10 residues. Between the trimmed V and J ends, which lost 4 bases and 8 bases, there was a span of 2 bases. Germline V gene lookup returns CDR1 MNHNY and CDR2 SVGAGI (reference sequence).

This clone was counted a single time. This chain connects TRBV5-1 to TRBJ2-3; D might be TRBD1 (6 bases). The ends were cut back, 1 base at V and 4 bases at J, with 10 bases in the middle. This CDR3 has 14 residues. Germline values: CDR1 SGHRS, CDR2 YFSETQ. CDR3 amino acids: CASSLLGGADTQYF. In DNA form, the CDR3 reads TGCGCCAGCAGCTTGTTAGGGGGAGCAGATACGCAGTATTTT.

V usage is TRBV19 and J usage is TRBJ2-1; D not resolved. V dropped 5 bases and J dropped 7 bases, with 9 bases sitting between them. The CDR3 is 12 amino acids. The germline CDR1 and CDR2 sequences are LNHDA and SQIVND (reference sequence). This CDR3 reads CASSSGLNEQFF. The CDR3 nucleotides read TGTGCCAGTAGTTCGGGCTTGAATGAGCAGTTCTTC.

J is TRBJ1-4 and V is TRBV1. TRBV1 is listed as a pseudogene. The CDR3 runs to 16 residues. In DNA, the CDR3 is TGCACCAGCAGCCATTGGTTGAGGCAAACTAATGAAAAACTGTTTTTT. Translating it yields CTSSHWLRQTNEKLFF.

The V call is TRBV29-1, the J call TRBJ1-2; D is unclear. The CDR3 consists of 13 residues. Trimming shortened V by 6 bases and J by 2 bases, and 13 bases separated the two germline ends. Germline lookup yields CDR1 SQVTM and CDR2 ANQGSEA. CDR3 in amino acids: CSVDWTGNYGYTF. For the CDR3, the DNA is TGCAGCGTGGATTGGACGGGGAACTATGGCTACACCTTC.

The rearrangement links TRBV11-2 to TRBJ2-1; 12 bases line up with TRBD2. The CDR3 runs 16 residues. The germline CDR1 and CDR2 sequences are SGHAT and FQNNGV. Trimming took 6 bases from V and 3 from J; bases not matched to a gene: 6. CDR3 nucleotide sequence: TGTGCCAGCAGTCGAGGGACTAGCGGGTTCTACAATGAGCAGTTCTTC. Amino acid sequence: CASSRGTSGFYNEQFF.

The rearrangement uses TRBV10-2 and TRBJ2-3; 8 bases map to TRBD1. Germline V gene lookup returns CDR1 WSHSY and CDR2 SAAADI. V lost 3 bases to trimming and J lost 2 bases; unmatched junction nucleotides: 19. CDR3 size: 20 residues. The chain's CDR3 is CASSEMDRAFFPFYTDTQYF. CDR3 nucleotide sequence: TGCGCCAGCAGTGAAATGGACAGGGCTTTTTTCCCCTTTTACACAGATACGCAGTATTTT.

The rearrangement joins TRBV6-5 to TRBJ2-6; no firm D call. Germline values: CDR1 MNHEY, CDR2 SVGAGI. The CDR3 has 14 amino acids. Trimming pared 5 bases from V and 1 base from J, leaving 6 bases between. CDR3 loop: CASSPFSGANVLTF. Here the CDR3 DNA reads TGTGCCAGCAGTCCGTTTTCTGGGGCCAACGTCCTGACTTTC.

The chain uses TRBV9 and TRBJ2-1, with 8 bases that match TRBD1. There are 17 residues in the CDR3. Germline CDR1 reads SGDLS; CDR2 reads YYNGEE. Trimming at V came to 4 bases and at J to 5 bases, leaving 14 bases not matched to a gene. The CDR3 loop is CASSPFSGTGSHNEQFF. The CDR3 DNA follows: TGTGCCAGCAGCCCATTCTCCGGGACAGGTTCCCACAATGAGCAGTTCTTC.

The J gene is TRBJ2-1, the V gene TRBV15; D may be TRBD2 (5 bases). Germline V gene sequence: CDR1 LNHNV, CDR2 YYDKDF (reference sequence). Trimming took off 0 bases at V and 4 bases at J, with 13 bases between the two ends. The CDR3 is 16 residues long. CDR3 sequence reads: CATSRESLAYYNEQFF. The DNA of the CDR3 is TGTGCCACCAGCAGAGAGAGTCTAGCCTATTACAATGAGCAGTTCTTC.

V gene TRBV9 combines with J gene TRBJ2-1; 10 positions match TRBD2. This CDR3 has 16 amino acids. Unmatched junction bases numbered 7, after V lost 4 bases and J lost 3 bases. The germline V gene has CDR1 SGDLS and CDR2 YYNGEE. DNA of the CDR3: TGTGCCAGCAGCACAACTACTAGCGGGGTCTACAATGAGCAGTTCTTC. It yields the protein CASSTTTSGVYNEQFF. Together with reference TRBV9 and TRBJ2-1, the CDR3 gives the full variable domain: DSGVTQTPKHLITATGQRVTLRCSPRSGDLSVYWYQQSLDQGLQFLIQYYNGEERAKGNILERFSAQQFPDLHSELNLSSLELGDSALYFCASSTTTSGVYNEQFFGPGTRLTVL.

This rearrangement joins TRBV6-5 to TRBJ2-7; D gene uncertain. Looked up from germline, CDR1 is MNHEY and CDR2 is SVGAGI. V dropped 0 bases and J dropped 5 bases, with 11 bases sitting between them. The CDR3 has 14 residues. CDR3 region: CASSYSISIHEQYF. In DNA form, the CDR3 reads TGTGCCAGCAGTTACTCGATATCCATCCACGAGCAGTACTTC.

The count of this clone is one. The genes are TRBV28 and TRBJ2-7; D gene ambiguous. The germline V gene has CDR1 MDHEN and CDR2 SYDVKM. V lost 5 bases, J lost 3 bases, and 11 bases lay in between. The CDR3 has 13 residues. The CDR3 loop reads CASSLSWFYEQYF. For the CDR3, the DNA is TGTGCCAGCAGTCTTTCGTGGTTCTACGAGCAGTACTTC.

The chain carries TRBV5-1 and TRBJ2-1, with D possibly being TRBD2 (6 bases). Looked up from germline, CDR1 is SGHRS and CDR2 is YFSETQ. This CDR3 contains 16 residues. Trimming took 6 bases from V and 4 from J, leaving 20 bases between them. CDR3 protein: CASTTGASAGYNEQFF. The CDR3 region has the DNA TGCGCCAGCACCACTGGCGCTAGCGCCGGATACAATGAGCAGTTCTTC.

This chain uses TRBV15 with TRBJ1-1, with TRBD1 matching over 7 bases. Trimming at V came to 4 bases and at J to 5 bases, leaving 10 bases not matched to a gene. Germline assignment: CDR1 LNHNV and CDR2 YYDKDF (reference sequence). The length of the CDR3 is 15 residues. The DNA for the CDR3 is TGTGCCACCAGCACACATACAGGGGTGGGAACTGAAGCTTTCTTT. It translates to CATSTHTGVGTEAFF.

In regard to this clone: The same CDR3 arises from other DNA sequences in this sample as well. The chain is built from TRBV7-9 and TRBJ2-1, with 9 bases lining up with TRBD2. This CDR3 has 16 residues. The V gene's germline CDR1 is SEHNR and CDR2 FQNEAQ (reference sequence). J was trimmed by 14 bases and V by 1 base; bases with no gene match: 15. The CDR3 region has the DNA TGTGCCAGCAGCTTAGGTGGTAGCGGGAGTCCGGCCACGGAGTTCTTC. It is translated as CASSLGGSGSPATEFF.

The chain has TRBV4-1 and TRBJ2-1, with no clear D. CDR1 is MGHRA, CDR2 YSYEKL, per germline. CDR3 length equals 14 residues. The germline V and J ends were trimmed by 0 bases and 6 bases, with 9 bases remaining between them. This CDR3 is CASSQEATTNEQFF. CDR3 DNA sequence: TGCGCCAGCAGCCAAGAGGCCACTACCAATGAGCAGTTCTTC.

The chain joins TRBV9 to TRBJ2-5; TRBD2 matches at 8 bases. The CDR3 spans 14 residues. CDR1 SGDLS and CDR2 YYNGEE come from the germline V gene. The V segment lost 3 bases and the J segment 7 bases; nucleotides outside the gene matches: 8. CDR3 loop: CASSGGLGDGTQYF. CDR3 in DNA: TGTGCCAGCAGCGGGGGACTAGGTGATGGGACCCAGTACTTC. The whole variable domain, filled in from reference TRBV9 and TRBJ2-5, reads DSGVTQTPKHLITATGQRVTLRCSPRSGDLSVYWYQQSLDQGLQFLIQYYNGEERAKGNILERFSAQQFPDLHSELNLSSLELGDSALYFCASSGGLGDGTQYFGPGTRLLVL.

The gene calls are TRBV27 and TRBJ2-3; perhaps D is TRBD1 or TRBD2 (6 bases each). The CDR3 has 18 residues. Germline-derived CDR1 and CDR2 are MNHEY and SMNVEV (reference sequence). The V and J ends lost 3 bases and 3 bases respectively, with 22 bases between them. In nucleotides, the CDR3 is TGTGCCAGCAGTTTCCTTACATTAGGGGGGCCGTTGACAGATACGCAGTATTTT. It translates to CASSFLTLGGPLTDTQYF.

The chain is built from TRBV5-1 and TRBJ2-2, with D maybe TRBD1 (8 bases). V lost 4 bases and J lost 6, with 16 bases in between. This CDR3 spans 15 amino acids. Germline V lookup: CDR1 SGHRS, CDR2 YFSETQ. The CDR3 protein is CASSDGTGGAGELFF. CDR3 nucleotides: TGCGCCAGCAGCGATGGAACAGGGGGGGCCGGGGAGCTGTTTTTT.

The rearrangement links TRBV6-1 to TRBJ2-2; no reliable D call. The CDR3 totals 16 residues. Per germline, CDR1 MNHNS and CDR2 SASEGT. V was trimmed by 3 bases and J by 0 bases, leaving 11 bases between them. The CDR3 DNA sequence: TGTGCCAGCAGTGACGCCCCCACCGCGAACACCGGGGAGCTGTTTTTT. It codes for CASSDAPTANTGELFF.

The CDR3 coding sequence is TGTGCCAGCAGCCAAGGACAGGGGGGGGCCAAAAACATTCAGTACTTC. As protein: CASSQGQGGAKNIQYF. This chain links TRBV11-2 with TRBJ2-4; 10 nucleotides align to TRBD1. The CDR3 has 16 amino acids. Germline CDR1 reads SGHAT; CDR2 reads FQNNGV. V was clipped by 5 bases and J by 1 base; unmatched bases: 5.

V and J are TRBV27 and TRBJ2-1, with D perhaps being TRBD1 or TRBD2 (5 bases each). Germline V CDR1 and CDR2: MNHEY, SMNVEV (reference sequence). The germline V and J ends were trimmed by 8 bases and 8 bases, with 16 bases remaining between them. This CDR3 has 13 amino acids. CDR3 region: CASRDGLEDEQFF. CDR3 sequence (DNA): TGTGCCAGCCGGGACGGACTTGAGGATGAGCAGTTCTTC.

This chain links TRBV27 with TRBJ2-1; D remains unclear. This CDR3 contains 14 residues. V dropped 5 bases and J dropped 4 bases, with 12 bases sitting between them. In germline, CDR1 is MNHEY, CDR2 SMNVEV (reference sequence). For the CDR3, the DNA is TGTGCCAGCAGTCCGACGGCTGGATACAATGAGCAGTTCTTC. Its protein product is CASSPTAGYNEQFF.

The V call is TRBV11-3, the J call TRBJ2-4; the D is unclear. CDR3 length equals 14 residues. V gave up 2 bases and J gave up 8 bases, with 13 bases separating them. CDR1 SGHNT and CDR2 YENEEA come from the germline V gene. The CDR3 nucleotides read TGTGCCAGCAGCTTACCGGGTCAGTGGCACATTCAGTACTTC. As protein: CASSLPGQWHIQYF.

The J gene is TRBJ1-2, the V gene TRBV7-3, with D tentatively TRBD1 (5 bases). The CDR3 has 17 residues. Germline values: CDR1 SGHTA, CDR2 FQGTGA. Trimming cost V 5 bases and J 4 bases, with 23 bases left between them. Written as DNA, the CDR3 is TGTGCCAGCAGCCCGACCACGCAGTATGGGGCGTTCTATGGCTACACCTTC. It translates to CASSPTTQYGAFYGYTF. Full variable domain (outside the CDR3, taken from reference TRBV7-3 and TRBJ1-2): GAGVSQTPSNKVTEKGKYVELRCDPISGHTALYWYRQSLGQGPEFLIYFQGTGAADDSGLPNDRFFAVRPEGSVSTLKIQRTERGDSAVYLCASSPTTQYGAFYGYTFGSGTRLTVV.

As DNA, the CDR3 is TGTGCCAGCAGTCTGCTAGGGGCAGTTGATGAGCAGTTCTTC. Translated: CASSLLGAVDEQFF. J is TRBJ2-1 and V is TRBV6-1; weak D call: TRBD1 (5 bases). V dropped 5 bases and J dropped 8 bases, with 16 bases sitting between them. CDR3 length: 14 residues. The germline V gene encodes CDR1 MNHNS and CDR2 SASEGT.

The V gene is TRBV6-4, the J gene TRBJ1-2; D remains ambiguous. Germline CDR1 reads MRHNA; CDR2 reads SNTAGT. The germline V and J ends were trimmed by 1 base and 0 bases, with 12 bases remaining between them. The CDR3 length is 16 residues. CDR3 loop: CASSDFYRTPNYGYTF. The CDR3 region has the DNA TGTGCCAGCAGTGACTTTTACCGGACGCCTAACTATGGCTACACCTTC.

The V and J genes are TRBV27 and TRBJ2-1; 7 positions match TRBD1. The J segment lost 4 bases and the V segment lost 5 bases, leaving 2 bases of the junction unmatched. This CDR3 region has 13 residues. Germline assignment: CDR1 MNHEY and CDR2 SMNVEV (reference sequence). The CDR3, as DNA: TGTGCCAGCAGTACGGGACAGTACAATGAGCAGTTCTTC. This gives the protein CASSTGQYNEQFF.

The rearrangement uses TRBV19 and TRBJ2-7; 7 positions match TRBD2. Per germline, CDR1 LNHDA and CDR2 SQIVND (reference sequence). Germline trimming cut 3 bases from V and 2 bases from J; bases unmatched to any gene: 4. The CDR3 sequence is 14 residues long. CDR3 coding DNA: TGTGCCAGTAGTATGGGGGAGGGAACCTACGAGCAGTACTTC. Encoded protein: CASSMGEGTYEQYF.